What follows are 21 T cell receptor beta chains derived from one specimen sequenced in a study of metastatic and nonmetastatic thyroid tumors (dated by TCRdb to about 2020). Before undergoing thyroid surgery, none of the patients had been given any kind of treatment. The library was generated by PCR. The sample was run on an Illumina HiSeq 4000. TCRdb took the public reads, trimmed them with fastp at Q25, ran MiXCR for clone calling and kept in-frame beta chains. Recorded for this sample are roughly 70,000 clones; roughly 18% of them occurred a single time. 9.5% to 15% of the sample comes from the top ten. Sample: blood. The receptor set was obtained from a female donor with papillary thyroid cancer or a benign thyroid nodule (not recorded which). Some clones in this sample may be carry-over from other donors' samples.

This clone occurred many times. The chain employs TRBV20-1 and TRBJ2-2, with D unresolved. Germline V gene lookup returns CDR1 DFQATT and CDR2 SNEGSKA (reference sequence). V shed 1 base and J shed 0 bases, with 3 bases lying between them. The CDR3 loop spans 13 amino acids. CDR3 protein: CSARGTNTGELFF. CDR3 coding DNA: TGCAGTGCTAGAGGGACGAACACCGGGGAGCTGTTTTTT.

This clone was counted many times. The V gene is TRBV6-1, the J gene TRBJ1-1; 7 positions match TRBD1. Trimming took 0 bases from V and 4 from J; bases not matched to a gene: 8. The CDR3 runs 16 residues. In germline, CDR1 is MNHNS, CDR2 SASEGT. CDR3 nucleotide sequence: TGTGCCAGCAGTGAAGCAGGGGGCGGCAGGGGCACTGAAGCTTTCTTT. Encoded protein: CASSEAGGGRGTEAFF.

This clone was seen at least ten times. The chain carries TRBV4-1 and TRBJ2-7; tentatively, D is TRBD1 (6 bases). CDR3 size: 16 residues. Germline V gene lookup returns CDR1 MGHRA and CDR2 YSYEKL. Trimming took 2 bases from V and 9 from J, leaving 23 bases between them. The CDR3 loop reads CASSQRTGTPLDGQYF. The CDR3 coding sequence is TGCGCCAGCAGCCAACGAACCGGGACACCCCTTGACGGGCAGTACTTC.

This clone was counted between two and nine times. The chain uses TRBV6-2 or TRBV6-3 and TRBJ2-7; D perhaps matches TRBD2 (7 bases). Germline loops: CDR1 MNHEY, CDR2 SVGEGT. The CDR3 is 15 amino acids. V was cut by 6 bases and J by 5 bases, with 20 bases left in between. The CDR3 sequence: CASSPEGGLTHEQYF. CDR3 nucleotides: TGTGCCAGCAGCCCGGAGGGGGGGTTGACCCACGAGCAGTACTTC.

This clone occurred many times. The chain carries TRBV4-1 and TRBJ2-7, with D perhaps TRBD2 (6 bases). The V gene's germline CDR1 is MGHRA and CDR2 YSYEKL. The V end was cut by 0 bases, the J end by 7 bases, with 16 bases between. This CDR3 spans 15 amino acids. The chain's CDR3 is CASSQESPGAWEQYF. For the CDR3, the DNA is TGCGCCAGCAGCCAAGAATCCCCGGGAGCTTGGGAGCAGTACTTC.

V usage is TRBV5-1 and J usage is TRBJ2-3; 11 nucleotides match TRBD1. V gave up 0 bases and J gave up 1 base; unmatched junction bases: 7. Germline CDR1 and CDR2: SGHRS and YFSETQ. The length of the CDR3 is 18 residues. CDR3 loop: CASSLAGTGGEGTDTQYF. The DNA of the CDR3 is TGCGCCAGCAGCTTGGCCGGGACAGGGGGTGAGGGCACAGATACGCAGTATTTT.

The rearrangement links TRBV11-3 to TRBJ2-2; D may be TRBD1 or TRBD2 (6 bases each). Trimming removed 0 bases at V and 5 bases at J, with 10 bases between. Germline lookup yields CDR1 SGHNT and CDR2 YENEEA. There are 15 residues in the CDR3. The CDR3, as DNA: TGTGCCAGCAGCTTAGAAGGGGGAGGAACCGGGGAGCTGTTTTTT. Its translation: CASSLEGGGTGELFF.

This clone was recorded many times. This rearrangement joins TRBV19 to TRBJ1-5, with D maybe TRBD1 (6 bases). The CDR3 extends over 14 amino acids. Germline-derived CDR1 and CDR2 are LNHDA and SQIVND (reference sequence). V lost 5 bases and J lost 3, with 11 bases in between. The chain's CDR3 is CASSDRPNNQPQHF. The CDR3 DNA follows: TGTGCCAGTAGTGACAGGCCAAACAATCAGCCCCAGCATTTT. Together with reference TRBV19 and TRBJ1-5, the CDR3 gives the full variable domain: DGGITQSPKYLFRKEGQNVTLSCEQNLNHDAMYWYRQDPGQGLRLIYYSQIVNDFQKGDIAEGYSVSREKKESFPLTVTSAQKNPTAFYLCASSDRPNNQPQHFGDGTRLSIL.

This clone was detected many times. The CDR3 is CASSVAGNTIYF. The CDR3 DNA reads as TGTGCCAGCAGTGTGGCTGGAAACACCATATATTTT. The chain has TRBV6-1 and TRBJ1-3; no reliable D call. The V and J ends lost 4 bases and 2 bases respectively, with 3 bases between them. CDR3 size: 12 residues. The germline V gene has CDR1 MNHNS and CDR2 SASEGT.

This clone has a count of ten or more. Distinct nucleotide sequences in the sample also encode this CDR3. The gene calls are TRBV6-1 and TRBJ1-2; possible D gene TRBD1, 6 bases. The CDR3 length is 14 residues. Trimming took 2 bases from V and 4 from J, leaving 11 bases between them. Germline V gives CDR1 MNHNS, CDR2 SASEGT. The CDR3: CASSERGARYGYTF. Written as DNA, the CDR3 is TGTGCCAGCAGTGAACGGGGGGCTCGCTATGGCTACACCTTC.

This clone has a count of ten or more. CDR3 region: CASSQFAGDHQPQHF. CDR3 DNA sequence: TGTGCCAGCAGCCAATTCGCGGGGGATCATCAGCCCCAGCATTTT. This chain joins TRBV3-1 and TRBJ1-5, with a possible D match to TRBD1 (5 bases). The CDR3 extends over 15 amino acids. Trimming took off 2 bases at V and 5 bases at J, with 13 bases between the two ends. CDR1 LGHDT and CDR2 YNNKEL come from the germline V gene (reference sequence).

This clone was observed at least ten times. As DNA, the CDR3 is TGTGCCAGTAGTATCGGACTAGCGCGTAACACCGGGGAGCTGTTTTTT. It codes for CASSIGLARNTGELFF. The rearrangement links TRBV19 to TRBJ2-2; TRBD2 agrees at 9 bases. The germline V gene encodes CDR1 LNHDA and CDR2 SQIVND (reference sequence). Germline trimming cut 3 bases from V and 2 bases from J; bases unmatched to any gene: 4. CDR3 length: 16 residues.

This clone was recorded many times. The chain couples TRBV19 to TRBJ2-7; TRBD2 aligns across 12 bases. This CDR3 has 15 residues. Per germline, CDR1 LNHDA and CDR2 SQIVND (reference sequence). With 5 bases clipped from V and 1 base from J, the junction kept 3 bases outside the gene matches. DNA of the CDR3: TGTGCCAGTAGTGTGGGACTAGCGGGTTCCTACGAGCAGTACTTC. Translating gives CASSVGLAGSYEQYF.

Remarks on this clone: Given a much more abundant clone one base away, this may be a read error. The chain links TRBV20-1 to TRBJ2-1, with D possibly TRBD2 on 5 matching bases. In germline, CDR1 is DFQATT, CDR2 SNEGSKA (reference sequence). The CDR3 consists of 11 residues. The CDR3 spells CSASDQWEQSF. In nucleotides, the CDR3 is TGCAGTGCTAGCGACCAGTGGGAGCAGTCCTTC.

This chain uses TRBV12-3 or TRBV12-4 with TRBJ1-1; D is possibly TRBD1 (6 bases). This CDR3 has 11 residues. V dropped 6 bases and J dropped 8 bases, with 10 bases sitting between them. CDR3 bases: TGTGCCAGCAGATTCGACAGGGAAGCTTTCTTT. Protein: CASRFDREAFF.

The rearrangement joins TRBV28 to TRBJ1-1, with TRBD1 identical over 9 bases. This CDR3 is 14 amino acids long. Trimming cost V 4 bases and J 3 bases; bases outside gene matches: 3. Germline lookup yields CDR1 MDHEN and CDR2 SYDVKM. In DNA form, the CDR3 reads TGTGCCAGCAGTTCGGGACAGGGAGACACTGAAGCTTTCTTT. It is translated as CASSSGQGDTEAFF.

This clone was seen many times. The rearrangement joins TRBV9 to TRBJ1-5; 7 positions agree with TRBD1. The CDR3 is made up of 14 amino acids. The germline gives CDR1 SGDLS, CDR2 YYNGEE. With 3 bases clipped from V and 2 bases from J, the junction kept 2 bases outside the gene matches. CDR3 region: CASSAGQGNQPQHF. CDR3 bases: TGTGCCAGCAGCGCTGGACAGGGCAATCAGCCCCAGCATTTT.

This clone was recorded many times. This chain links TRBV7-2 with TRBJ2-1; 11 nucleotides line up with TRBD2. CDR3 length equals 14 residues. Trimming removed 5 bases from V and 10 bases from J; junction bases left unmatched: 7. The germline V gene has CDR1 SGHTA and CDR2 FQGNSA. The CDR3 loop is CASSMTSGIYEQFF. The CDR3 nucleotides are TGTGCCAGCAGCATGACTAGCGGGATTTACGAGCAGTTCTTC.

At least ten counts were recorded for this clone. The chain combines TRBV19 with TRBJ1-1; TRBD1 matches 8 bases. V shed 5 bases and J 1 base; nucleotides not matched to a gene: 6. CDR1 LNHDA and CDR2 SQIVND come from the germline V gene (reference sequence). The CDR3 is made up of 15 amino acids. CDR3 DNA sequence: TGTGCCAGTAGTCATTACAGGGGGGCGAACACTGAAGCTTTCTTT. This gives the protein CASSHYRGANTEAFF.

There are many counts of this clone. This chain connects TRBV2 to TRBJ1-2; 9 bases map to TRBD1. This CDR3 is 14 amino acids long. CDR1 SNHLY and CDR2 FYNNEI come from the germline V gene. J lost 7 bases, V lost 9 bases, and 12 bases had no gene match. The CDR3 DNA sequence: TGTGCCAGTAAGACCACCCGGGACAGGGTTGGCTACACCTTC. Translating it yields CASKTTRDRVGYTF.

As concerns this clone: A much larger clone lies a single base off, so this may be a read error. CDR3 protein: CVSSLHGTSSTYEQYF. The CDR3 DNA reads as TGTGTCAGCAGCTTGCATGGGACTAGCAGCACCTACGAGCAGTACTTC. The V and J genes are TRBV5-4 and TRBJ2-7, with 9 bases that match TRBD2. Germline CDR1 reads SGHNT; CDR2 reads YYREEE (reference sequence). The CDR3 sequence is 16 residues long.